The TCR beta chain under discussion was sequenced for a study of T cell repertoires in cytomegalovirus infection. The germline V gene has CDR1 SGHTA and CDR2 FQGNSA. This CDR3 spans 13 amino acids. V was shortened by 4 bases and J by 14 bases, with 18 bases between the two germline ends. Comments on this clonotype: Its antigen remains unknown.

From the reads, TCRdb called clonotypes with MiXCR, one entry per CDR3 protein. Among approximately 73,000 distinct CDR3 sequences listed, roughly 40% were seen once. Specimen: CD8+ T cells from cultured PBMCs, collected from culture after CMV antigen stimulation. The origin of this receptor is a human donor in good health (CMV status not recorded). Some clones in this sample may be carry-over from other donors' samples. The chain carries TRBV7-2 and TRBJ2-1; D possibly uses TRBD1 or TRBD2 (6 bases each). As DNA, the CDR3 is TGTGCCAGCAGCTGGGGGGCAGGTGAGTATAAGTTCTTC. This encodes CASSWGAGEYKFF.